The text below deals with one T cell receptor beta chain. Both 60 Vbeta primers and 13 Jbeta primers went into the PCR. Original processing methods: About 10 million shared chains were among around 78 million unique TCR beta chains counted in a later analysis. The repertoire was sequenced with immunoSEQ multiplex PCR; TCRdb's copy has only in-frame clones and lacks some. V and J calls and clone size are copied from that table; D and trimming were computed from the DNA. The table has under 130,000 clones, more than 65% seen once. The data were taken from a study of cytomegalovirus exposure and HLA in healthy donors. With 2 bases clipped from V and 7 bases from J, the junction kept 5 bases outside the gene matches. Germline V gene sequence: CDR1 GTSNPN, CDR2 SVGIG (reference sequence). This CDR3 comprises 13 residues.

This sequence originates from a man aged 25-45 years in good health and CMV-seronegative. The sample consisted of PBMCs. The rearrangement uses TRBV30 and TRBJ1-1; TRBD1 matches at 9 bases. DNA for the CDR3: TGTGCCTGGAGTAGTTCGGGACAGGGTGAAGCTTTCTTT. It yields the protein CAWSSSGQGEAFF.